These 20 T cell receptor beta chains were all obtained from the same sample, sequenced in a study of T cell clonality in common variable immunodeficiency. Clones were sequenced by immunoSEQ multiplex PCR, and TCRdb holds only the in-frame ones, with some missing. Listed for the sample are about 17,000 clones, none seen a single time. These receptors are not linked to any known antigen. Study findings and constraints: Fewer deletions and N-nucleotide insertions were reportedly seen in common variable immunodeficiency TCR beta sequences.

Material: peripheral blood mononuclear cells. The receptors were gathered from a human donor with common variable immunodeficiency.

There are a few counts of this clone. CDR3 loop: CASSERGETGEAFF. The part of the CDR3 DNA that was read is TGTGCCAGCAGTGAAAGGGGCGAGACAGGGGAA. The chain carries TRBV6-1 and TRBJ1-1; 7 bases fit TRBD1. The read finishes 3 residues shy of the CDR3 end, and the germline J gene is used to complete it. The CDR3 has 14 amino acids. CDR1 and CDR2 from the germline V gene are MNHNS and SASEGT.

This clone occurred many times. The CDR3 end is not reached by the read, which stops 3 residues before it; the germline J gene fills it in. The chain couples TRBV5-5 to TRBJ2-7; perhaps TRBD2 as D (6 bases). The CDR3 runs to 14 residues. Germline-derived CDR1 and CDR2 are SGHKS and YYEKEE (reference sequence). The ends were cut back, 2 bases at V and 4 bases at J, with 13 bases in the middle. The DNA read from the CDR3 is TGTGCCAGCAGCTTTTCTGCGGGATGGTACGAG. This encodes CASSFSAGWYE. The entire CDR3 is CASSFSAGWYEQYF.

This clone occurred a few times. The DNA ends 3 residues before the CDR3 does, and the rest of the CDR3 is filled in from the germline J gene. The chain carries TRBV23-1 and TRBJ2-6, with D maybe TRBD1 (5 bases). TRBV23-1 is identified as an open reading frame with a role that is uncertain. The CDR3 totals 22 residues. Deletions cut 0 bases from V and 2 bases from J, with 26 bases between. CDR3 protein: CASSQSWWGLDVLRTGANVLTF. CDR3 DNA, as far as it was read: TGCGCCAGCAGTCAATCGTGGTGGGGCCTGGACGTCCTTCGGACTGGGGCCAACGTC.

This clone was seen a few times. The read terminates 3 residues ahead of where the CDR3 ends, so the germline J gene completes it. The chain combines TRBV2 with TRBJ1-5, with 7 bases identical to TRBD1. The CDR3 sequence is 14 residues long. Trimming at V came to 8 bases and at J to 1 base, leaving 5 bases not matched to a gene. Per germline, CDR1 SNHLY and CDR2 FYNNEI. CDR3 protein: CASHGDSSNQPQHF. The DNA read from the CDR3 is TGTGCCAGCCACGGGGACAGCAGCAATCAGCCC. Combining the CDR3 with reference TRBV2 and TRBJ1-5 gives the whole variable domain EPEVTQTPSHQVTQMGQEVILRCVPISNHLYFYWYRQILGQKVEFLVSFYNNEISEKSEIFDDQFSVERPDGSNFTLKIRSTKLEDSAMYFCASHGDSSNQPQHFGDGTRLSIL.

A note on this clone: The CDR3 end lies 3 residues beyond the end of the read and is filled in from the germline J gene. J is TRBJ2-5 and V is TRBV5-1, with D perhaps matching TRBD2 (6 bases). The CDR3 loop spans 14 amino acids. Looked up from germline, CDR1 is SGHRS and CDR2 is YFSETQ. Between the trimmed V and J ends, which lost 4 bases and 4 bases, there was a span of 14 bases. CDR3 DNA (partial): TGCGCCAGCAGCCTAACTAGCATGGGAGAGACC. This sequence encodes CASSLTSMGET. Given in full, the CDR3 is CASSLTSMGETQYF.

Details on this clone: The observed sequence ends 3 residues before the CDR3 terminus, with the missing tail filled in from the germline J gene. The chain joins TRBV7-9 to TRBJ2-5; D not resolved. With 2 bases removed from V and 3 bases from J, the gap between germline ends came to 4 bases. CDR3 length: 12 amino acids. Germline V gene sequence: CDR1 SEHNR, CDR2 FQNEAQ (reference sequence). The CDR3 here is CASSLTEETQYF. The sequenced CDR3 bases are TGTGCCAGCAGCTTAACAGAAGAGACC.

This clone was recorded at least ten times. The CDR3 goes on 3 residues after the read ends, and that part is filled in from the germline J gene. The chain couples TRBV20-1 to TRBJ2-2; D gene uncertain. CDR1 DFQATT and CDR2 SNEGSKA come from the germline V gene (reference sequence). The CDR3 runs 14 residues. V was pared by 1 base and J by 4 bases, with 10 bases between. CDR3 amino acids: CSARGHFPTGELFF. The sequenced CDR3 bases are TGCAGTGCTAGAGGACATTTCCCCACCGGGGAG.

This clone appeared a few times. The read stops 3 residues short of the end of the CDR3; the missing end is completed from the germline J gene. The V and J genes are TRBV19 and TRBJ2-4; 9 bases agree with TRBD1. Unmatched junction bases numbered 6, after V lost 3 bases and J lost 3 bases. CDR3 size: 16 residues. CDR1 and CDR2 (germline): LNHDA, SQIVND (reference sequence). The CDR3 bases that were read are TGTGCCAGTAGTATGGGTCGGGGACAGGGCAAAAACATT. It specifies CASSMGRGQGKNI. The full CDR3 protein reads CASSMGRGQGKNIQYF.

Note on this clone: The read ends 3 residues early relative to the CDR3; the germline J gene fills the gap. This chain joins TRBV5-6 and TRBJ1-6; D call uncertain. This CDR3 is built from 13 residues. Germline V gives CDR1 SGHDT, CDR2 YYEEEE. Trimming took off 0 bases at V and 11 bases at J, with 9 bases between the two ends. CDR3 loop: CASSLARVAPLHF. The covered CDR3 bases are TGTGCCAGCAGCTTGGCGAGGGTCGCACCC.

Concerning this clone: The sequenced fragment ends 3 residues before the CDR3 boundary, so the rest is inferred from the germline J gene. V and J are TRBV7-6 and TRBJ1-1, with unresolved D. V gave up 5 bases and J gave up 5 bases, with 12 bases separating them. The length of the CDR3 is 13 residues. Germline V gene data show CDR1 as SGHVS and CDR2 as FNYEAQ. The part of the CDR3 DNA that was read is TGTGCCAGCAGCCCGCTGAGAGGGACTGAA. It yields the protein CASSPLRGTE. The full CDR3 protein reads CASSPLRGTEAFF. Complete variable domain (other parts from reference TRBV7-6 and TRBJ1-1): GAGVSQSPRYKVTKRGQDVALRCDPISGHVSLYWYRQALGQGPEFLTYFNYEAQQDKSGLPNDRFSAERPEGSISTLTIQRTEQRDSAMYRCASSPLRGTEAFFGQGTRLTVV.

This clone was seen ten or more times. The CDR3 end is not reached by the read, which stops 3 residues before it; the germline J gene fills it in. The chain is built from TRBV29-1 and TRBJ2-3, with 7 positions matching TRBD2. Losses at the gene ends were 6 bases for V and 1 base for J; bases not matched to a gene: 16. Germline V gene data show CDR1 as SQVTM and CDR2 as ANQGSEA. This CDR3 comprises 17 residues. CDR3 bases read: TGCAGCGTCCCCAAGCGGCTAGCGGTCCCTGGCACAGATACG. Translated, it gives CSVPKRLAVPGTDT. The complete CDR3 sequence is CSVPKRLAVPGTDTQYF.

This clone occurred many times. CDR3 residues: CSVELASGRYEQYF. The CDR3 DNA, read in part, is TGCAGCGTTGAGCTGGCTAGCGGGAGGTACGAG. J is TRBJ2-7 and V is TRBV29-1, with TRBD2 matching 11 bases. Read coverage stops 3 residues before the CDR3 terminus; the germline J gene supplies the remainder. Germline CDR1 reads SQVTM; CDR2 reads ANQGSEA. V shed 3 bases, J shed 4 bases, and the junction held 5 bases outside the gene matches. This CDR3 is built from 14 residues.

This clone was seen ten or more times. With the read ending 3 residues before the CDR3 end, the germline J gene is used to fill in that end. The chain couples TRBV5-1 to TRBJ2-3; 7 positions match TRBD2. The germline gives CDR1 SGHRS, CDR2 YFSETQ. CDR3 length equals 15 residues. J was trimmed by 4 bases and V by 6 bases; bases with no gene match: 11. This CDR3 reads CASISTFGGADTQYF. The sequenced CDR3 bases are TGCGCCAGCATCTCCACGTTTGGGGGGGCAGATACG. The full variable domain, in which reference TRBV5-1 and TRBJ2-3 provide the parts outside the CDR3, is KAGVTQTPRYLIKTRGQQVTLSCSPISGHRSVSWYQQTPGQGLQFLFEYFSETQRNKGNFPGRFSGRQFSNSRSEMNVSTLELGDSALYLCASISTFGGADTQYFGPGTRLTVL.

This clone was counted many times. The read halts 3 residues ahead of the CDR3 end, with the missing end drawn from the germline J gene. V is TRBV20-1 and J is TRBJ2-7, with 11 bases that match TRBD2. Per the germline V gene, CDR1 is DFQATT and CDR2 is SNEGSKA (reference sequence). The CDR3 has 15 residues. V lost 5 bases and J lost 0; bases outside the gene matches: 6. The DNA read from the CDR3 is TGCAGTGCTGAACCCACTAGCGGGAGCTCCTACGAG. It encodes CSAEPTSGSSYE. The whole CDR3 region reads CSAEPTSGSSYEQYF.

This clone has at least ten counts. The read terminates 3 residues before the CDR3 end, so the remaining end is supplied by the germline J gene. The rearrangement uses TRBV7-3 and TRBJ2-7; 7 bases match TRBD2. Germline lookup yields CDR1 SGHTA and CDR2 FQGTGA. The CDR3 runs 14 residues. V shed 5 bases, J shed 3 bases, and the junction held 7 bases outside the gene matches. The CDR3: CASSPTGGGYEQYF. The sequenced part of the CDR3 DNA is TGTGCCAGCAGCCCAACGGGGGGAGGCTACGAG. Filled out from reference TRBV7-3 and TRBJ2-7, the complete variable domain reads GAGVSQTPSNKVTEKGKYVELRCDPISGHTALYWYRQSLGQGPEFLIYFQGTGAADDSGLPNDRFFAVRPEGSVSTLKIQRTERGDSAVYLCASSPTGGGYEQYFGPGTRLTVT.

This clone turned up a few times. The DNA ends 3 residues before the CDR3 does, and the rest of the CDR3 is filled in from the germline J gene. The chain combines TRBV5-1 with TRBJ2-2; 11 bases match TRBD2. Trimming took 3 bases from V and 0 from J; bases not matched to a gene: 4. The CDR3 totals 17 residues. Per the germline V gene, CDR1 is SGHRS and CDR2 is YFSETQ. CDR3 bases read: TGCGCCAGCAGCTACTATAGCGGGGGGGCGAACACCGGGGAG. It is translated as CASSYYSGGANTGE. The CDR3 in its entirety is CASSYYSGGANTGELFF.

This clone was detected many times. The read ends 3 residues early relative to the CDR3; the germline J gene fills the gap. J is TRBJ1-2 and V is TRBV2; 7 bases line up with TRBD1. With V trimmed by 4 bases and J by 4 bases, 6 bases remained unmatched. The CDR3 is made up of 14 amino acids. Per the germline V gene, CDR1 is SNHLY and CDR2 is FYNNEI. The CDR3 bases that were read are TGTGCCAGCAGTGGACAGGGTTTTATCTATGGC. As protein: CASSGQGFIYG. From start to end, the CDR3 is CASSGQGFIYGYTF.

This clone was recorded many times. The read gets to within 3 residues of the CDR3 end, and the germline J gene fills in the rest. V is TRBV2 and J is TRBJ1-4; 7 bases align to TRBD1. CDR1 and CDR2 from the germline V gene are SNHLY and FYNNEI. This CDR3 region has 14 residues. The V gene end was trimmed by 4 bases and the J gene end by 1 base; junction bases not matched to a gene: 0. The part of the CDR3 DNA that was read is TGTGCCAGCAGTGCAGGGGGAACTAATGAAAAA. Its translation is CASSAGGTNEK. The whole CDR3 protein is CASSAGGTNEKLFF.

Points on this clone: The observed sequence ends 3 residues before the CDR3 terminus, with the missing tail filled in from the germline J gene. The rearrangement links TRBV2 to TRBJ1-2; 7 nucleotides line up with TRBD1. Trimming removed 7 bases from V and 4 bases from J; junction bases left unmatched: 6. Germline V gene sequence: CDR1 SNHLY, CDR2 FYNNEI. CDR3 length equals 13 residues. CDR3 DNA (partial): TGTGCCAGCAATCCAGAGGGGGCCTATGGC. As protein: CASNPEGAYG. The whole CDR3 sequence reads CASNPEGAYGYTF.

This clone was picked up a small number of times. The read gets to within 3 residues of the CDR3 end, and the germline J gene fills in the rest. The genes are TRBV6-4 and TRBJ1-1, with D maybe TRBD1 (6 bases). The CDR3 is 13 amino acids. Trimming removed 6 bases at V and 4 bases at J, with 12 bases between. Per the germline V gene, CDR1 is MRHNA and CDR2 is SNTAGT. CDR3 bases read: TGTGCCAGCAGGAACAGGGTCGGCACTGAA. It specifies CASRNRVGTE. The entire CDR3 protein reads CASRNRVGTEAFF.